The clone carrying this T cell receptor (beta chain) was observed a few times. Antigen: not known. The data are from a study of tumor-infiltrating lymphocytes in primary liver carcinoma. Study as a whole: Measuring roughly 4.2 to 11 cm across, the tumors were staged as T1-T3 N0M0. Broader study findings: Tumors and blood were compared for top-250-clone fraction, and tumors had the significantly higher value (p = 0.039).

A primer in the constant region served to generate TCR beta cDNA from about 470 ng of total RNA. It was through three nested multiplex PCR rounds of slightly modified ARM-PCR that TCR beta libraries arose. TCRdb used MiXCR to reprocess the multiplex PCR reads, holding one entry per CDR3 protein. The table shows 80,000 or so distinct CDR3 sequences, with over 70% occurring only once. Scientists recovered RNA and DNA together from approximately 20-30 mg of unsorted bulk tissue. Patients had primary liver carcinoma treated by surgical resection. Tumors were each sampled at five separate regions. Sequencing was performed on liver tumor tissue from sampling region 4. Subset denoted: tumor region T4, right-lateral pole. The sequence was obtained from a woman aged 60-70 years with primary liver carcinoma and hepatitis B virus infection.

CDR3 region: CASTDGKRIQYF. The CDR3 DNA reads TGTGCCAGTACCGACGGGAAACGCATTCAGTACTTC. The genes are TRBV19 and TRBJ2-4; a possible D gene is TRBD2 (5 bases). Per the germline V gene, CDR1 is LNHDA and CDR2 is SQIVND (reference sequence). The germline V and J ends were trimmed by 7 bases and 9 bases, with 13 bases remaining between them. This CDR3 has 12 residues.